This section outlines one T cell receptor beta chain sequence together with its context. Its antigen remains unidentified. The sample is drawn from a study of shared clonotypes between healthy human individuals. V lost 3 bases and J lost 2; bases outside the gene matches: 2. The CDR3 is 13 amino acids. The germline gives CDR1 GTSNPN, CDR2 SVGIG (reference sequence). Donors had no recently reported acute infections or vaccinations and were HIV-negative. General observations from the study: The small donor group covered limited genetic and exposure diversity.

On ten immunoSEQ deep assay plates, unsorted PBMC DNA was sequenced. Assay: immunoSEQ multiplex PCR; the TCRdb copy retains only in-frame clones and omits some. This table has approximately 460,000 clones, 60% to 80% appearing once. This TCR was recovered from a woman aged 40 to 50 in good health. Some clones in this sample may be carry-over from other donors' samples. The sequenced sample consisted of PBMCs. The chain couples TRBV30 to TRBJ1-2; 8 nucleotides agree with TRBD1. CDR3 loop: CAWRGQANYGYTF. The CDR3 nucleotides read TGTGCCTGGAGGGGACAGGCCAACTATGGCTACACCTTC.